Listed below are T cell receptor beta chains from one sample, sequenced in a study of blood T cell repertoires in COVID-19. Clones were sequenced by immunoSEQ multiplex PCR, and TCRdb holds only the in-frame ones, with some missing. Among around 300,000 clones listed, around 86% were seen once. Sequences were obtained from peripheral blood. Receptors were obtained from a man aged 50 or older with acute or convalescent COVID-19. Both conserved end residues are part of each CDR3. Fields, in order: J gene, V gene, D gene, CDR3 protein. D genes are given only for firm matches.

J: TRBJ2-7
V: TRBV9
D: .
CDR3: CASSVDPVTYEQYF

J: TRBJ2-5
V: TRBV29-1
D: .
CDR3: CSVEAAGLTQYF

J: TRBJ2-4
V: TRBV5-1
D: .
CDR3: CASSLDSQGRDIQYF

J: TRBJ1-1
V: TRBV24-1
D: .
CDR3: CATSPRGGTEAFF

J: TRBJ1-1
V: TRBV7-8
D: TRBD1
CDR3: CASSRGTANRLRTEAFF

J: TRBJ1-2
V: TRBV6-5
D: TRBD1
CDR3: CASSPIRGQGYGYTF

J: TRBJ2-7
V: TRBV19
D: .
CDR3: CASSIGRGARTYEQYF

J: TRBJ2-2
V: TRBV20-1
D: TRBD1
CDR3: CSASRTGNTGELFF

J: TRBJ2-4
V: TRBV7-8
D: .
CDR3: CASSLARCYF

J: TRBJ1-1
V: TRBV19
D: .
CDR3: CASSMEGPRTEAFF

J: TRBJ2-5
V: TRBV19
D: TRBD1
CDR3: CASSIAGGGIKTQYF

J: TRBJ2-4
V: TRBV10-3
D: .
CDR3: CATAASRGNIQYF

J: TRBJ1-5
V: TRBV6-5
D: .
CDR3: CASSPGADNQPQHF

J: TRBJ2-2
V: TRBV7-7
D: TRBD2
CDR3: CASSRLAGDTGELFF